This passage covers 8 T cell receptor beta chains from one sample sequenced in a study of blood T cell repertoires in COVID-19. Clones were read by immunoSEQ multiplex PCR, and TCRdb kept only the in-frame ones, dropping some. The table includes just over 95,000 clones, about 80% detected once. The sample comprised peripheral blood. The receptor set was obtained from a man aged 55-75 years with acute or convalescent COVID-19.

The rearrangement joins TRBV10-3 to TRBJ2-7; 12 bases map to TRBD2. The ends lost 6 bases at V and 7 bases at J; junction bases unmatched: 10. Germline CDR1 is ENHRY and CDR2 is SYGVKD. There are 15 residues in the CDR3. CDR3 nucleotides: TGTGCCATCAGCGAGACTAGCGGGAGAACTTTAGAGCAGTACGTC. It yields the protein CAISETSGRTLEQYV.

The chain recombines TRBV27 with TRBJ1-6; D not certain. Germline V lookup: CDR1 MNHEY, CDR2 SMNVEV (reference sequence). Trimming cost V 5 bases and J 3 bases, with 17 bases left between them. The CDR3 loop spans 17 amino acids. In DNA form, the CDR3 reads TGTGCCAGCAGTAAGAACCAAGCTCCGGGCTATAATTCACCCCTCCACTTT. Protein product: CASSKNQAPGYNSPLHF.

The genes are TRBV5-4 and TRBJ1-1; TRBD1 matches at 9 bases. The CDR3 contains 17 residues. CDR1 SGHNT and CDR2 YYREEE come from the germline V gene (reference sequence). V lost 3 bases, J lost 1 base, and 10 bases stayed unmatched. CDR3 amino acids: CASSWTAGTGSNTEAFF. CDR3 DNA sequence: TGTGCCAGCAGCTGGACGGCCGGGACAGGGTCGAACACTGAAGCTTTCTTT.

The chain combines TRBV20-1 with TRBJ2-1; D perhaps matches TRBD2 (5 bases). This CDR3 region has 13 residues. The germline V gene encodes CDR1 DFQATT and CDR2 SNEGSKA (reference sequence). V shed 3 bases and J shed 7 bases, with 13 bases lying between them. CDR3 amino acids: CSASKLVGNEQFF. The CDR3, as DNA: TGCAGTGCTAGTAAACTAGTCGGAAATGAGCAGTTCTTC.

This chain links TRBV11-3 with TRBJ1-2; D gene ambiguous. Trimming removed 4 bases from V and 2 bases from J, with 5 bases in between. The CDR3 runs 12 residues. Per germline, CDR1 SGHNT and CDR2 YENEEA. CDR3 coding DNA: TGTGCCAGCAGCTCGGTGAACTATGGCTACACCTTC. Translation: CASSSVNYGYTF.

The chain couples TRBV27 to TRBJ2-1; TRBD1 matches 9 bases. The length of the CDR3 is 15 residues. Unmatched junction bases numbered 7, after V lost 5 bases and J lost 5 bases. Looked up from germline, CDR1 is MNHEY and CDR2 is SMNVEV (reference sequence). As DNA, the CDR3 is TGTGCCAGCAGTCCAAGACAGGGGGGGCACAATGAGCAGTTCTTC. This gives the protein CASSPRQGGHNEQFF.

The J gene is TRBJ1-2, the V gene TRBV19; a weak D match, TRBD1 (5 bases). This CDR3 has 10 residues. V was pared by 11 bases and J by 5 bases, with 9 bases between. Germline loops: CDR1 LNHDA, CDR2 SQIVND (reference sequence). Here the CDR3 reads CASRDYGYTF. The CDR3 nucleotides are TGTGCCTCCAGGGATTATGGCTACACCTTC. The variable domain in full, with the rest retrieved from reference TRBV19 and TRBJ1-2, is DGGITQSPKYLFRKEGQNVTLSCEQNLNHDAMYWYRQDPGQGLRLIYYSQIVNDFQKGDIAEGYSVSREKKESFPLTVTSAQKNPTAFYLCASRDYGYTFGSGTRLTVV.

This rearrangement joins TRBV7-2 to TRBJ1-2, with D possibly TRBD1 on 6 matching bases. CDR1 and CDR2 from the germline V gene are SGHTA and FQGNSA. CDR3 length: 13 amino acids. Between the trimmed V and J ends, which lost 5 bases and 6 bases, there was a span of 13 bases. The CDR3 nucleotides read TGTGCCAGCAGCCTACAGGGTCCAGATGGCTACACCTTC. This encodes CASSLQGPDGYTF.